This TCR beta chain was identified during a study of graft-versus-host responses after intestinal transplantation. Study-level information: Transplant recipients had multivisceral, liver-intestinal, or isolated intestinal grafts. The study, taken as a whole, reports: High graft-versus-host to host-versus-graft clonal ratios were found in allografts of patients who had graft-donor T cell macrochimerism.

Judged by abundance, this clone is medium-sized. What it binds is not known. Clones were sequenced by immunoSEQ multiplex PCR, and TCRdb holds only the in-frame ones, with some missing. The sample holds tens of thousands of clones; about 79% are singletons and the top ten take around a fifth. Per germline, CDR1 LNHDA and CDR2 SQIVND (reference sequence). Trimming left V 4 bases short and J 3 bases short, with 21 bases between. This CDR3 spans 17 amino acids. The material sequenced was unstimulated CD8+ T cells sorted from spleen or lymph node cells, taken before intestinal transplant. The V call is TRBV19, the J call TRBJ2-5; perhaps TRBD2 as D (5 bases). This TCR was recovered from a human donor who received an intestinal transplant. The CDR3 region has the DNA TGTGCCAGTAGTAAACGGCCTGGCGGAGGTAGGAAAGAGACCCAGTACTTC. Its protein product is CASSKRPGGGRKETQYF.